This paragraph reports one T cell receptor beta chain. Its specificity is not known. The data stem from a study of cytotoxic CD8 clonotypes in ibrutinib-treated CLL. Findings and limits, study-wide: Clonality rose at ibrutinib response, held steady in sustained remission, and fell toward baseline at progression.

Trimming removed 5 bases at V and 10 bases at J, with 12 bases between. CDR1 and CDR2 from the germline V gene are SNHLY and FYNNEI. The CDR3 runs 12 residues. Clones were sequenced by immunoSEQ multiplex PCR, and TCRdb holds only the in-frame ones, with some missing. The sample includes 19,000 or so clones, over 75% seen only once; the top ten take about 5.8%. This TCR came from a human donor with chronic lymphocytic leukemia. The gene calls are TRBV2 and TRBJ2-1; tentatively, D is TRBD2 (6 bases). The sequences come from PBMCs, collected before ibrutinib treatment. The CDR3 is CASSQDYTEQFF. CDR3 nucleotides: TGTGCCAGCAGTCAGGACTATACCGAGCAGTTCTTC.